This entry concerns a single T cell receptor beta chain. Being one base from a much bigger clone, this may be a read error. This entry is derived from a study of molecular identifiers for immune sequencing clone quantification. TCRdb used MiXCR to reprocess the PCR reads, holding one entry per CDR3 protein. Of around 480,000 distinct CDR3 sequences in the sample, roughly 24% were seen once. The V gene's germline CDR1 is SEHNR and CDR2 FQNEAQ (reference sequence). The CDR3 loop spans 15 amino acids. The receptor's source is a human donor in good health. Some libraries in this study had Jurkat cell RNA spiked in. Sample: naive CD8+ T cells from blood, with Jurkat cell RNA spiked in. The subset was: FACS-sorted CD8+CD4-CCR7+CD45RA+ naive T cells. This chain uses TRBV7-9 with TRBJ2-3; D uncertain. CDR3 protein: CAGSIPGLNTDTQYF. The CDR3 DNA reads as TGTGCCGGCAGCATACCTGGGCTTAACACAGATACGCAGTATTTT.